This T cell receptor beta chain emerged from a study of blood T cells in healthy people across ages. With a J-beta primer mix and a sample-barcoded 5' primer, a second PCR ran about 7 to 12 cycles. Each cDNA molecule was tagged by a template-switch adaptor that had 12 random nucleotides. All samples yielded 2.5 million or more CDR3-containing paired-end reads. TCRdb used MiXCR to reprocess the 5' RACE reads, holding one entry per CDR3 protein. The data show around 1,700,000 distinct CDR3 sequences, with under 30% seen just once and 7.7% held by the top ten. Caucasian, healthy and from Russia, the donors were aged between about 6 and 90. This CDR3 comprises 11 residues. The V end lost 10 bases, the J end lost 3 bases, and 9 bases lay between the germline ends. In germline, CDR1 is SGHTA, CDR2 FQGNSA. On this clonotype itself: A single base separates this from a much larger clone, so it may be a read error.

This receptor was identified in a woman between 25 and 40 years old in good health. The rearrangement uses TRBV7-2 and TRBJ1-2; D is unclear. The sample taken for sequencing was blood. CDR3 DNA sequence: TGTGCCAAACAAGTGGACTATGGCTACACCTTC. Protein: CAKQVDYGYTF.